The rows below give T cell receptor beta chains drawn from one sample of a study of a mutant IDH1 vaccine in newly diagnosed glioma. Clones were sequenced by immunoSEQ multiplex PCR, and TCRdb holds only the in-frame ones, with some missing. The sample has roughly 68,000 clones; about four fifths are singletons. The sequencing here drew on PBMCs, taken from a glioma patient treated with radiotherapy, temozolomide or both. These TCRs come from a man aged 50-60 years with glioma. CDR3s leave out the opening cysteine and the closing phenylalanine or tryptophan. The size entry is marked missing in some rows and otherwise reads once, few, many or a size class.

>NA|TRBV30|TRBJ1-2
AWNRDRPYGYT
>once|TRBV18|TRBJ1-3
ASSPMPGTVGNTIY
>once|TRBV6-6|TRBJ1-4
ASSLTVATNEKLF
>few|TRBV7-3|TRBJ1-1
ASSSLSGTEAF
>few|TRBV6-6|TRBJ2-7
ASSSRDRGKVEQY
>NA|TRBV9|TRBJ2-5
ASSVATSGRETQY
>few|TRBV4-1|TRBJ2-7
ASSHLGSGGSYEQY
>NA|TRBV18|TRBJ2-4
ASSPRDIQY
>NA|TRBV7-9|TRBJ1-2
ASSPTLTGTGYT
>NA|TRBV7-8|TRBJ1-5
ASRAGGTSNQPQH
>NA|TRBV6-6|TRBJ1-2
ASSPGGGGYT
>NA|TRBV7-8|TRBJ1-1
ASSLNRDTGQAF
>NA|TRBV19|TRBJ2-3
ASRDRGRADTQY
>NA|TRBV6-1|TRBJ2-3
ASSEGGLAGGADTQY
>NA|TRBV27|TRBJ2-7
ASSFWIGTGLHEQY
>NA|TRBV15|TRBJ2-2
ATSIGGANTGELF
>NA|TRBV2|TRBJ2-3
ATPIAGRIDTQY
>NA|TRBV19|TRBJ1-1
ASFRGVVNTEAF
>once|TRBV27|TRBJ1-3
ASSMDRGRNTIY
>NA|TRBV6-5|TRBJ2-7
ASSYRGESSYEQY
>NA|TRBV9|TRBJ2-3
ASGRLAGNGDTQY
>many|TRBV11-1|TRBJ2-1
ASSLGTEQF
>NA|TRBV5-4|TRBJ2-5
ASSLEAGVLGETQY
>NA|TRBV6-5|TRBJ2-5
ASRDPGRETQY
>NA|TRBV19|TRBJ2-2
ASSISGTAGELF
>NA|TRBV6-6|TRBJ2-3
ASSYRAGGTDTQY
>NA|TRBV2|TRBJ1-1
ASRDRVGNTEAF
>NA|TRBV4-1|TRBJ2-7
ASSQGGRDPYEQY
>NA|TRBV9|TRBJ2-7
ASSALLWGEQY
>NA|TRBV9|TRBJ2-1
ASSLTSGYNEQF
>few|TRBV5-4|TRBJ1-4
AISAQGTNEKLF
>NA|TRBV7-9|TRBJ2-5
ASSSRLGSAETQY
>NA|TRBV14|TRBJ2-3
ASRGTGTDTQY
>NA|TRBV19|TRBJ1-5
ASSNGYSNQPQH
>NA|TRBV30|TRBJ1-1
AWSPLGTEAF
>few|TRBV19|TRBJ2-6
ASSIGTGVVAGANVLT
>NA|TRBV7-2|TRBJ2-7
ASSRGLGTY